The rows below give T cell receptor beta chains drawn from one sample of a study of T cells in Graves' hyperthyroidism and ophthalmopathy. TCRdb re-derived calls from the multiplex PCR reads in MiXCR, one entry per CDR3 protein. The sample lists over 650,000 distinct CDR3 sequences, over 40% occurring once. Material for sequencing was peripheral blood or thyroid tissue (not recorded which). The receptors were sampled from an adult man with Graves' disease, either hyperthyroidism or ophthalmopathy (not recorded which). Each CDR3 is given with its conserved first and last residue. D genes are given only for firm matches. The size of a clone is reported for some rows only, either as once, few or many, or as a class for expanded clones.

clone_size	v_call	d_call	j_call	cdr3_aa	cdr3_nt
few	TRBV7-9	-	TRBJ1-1	CASSLGAGPLNTEAFF	TGTGCCAGCAGCTTAGGAGCGGGACCGCTGAACACTGAAGCTTTCTTT
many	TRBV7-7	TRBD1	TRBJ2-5	CASSLNRGTETQYF	TGTGCTAGCAGCTTAAACAGGGGGACAGAGACCCAGTACTTC
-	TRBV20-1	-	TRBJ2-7	CSASVSGGGGYEQYF	TGCAGTGCTAGCGTATCAGGCGGGGGCGGGTACGAGCAGTACTTC
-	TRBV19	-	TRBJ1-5	CASSIVSENSNQPQHF	TGTGCCAGTAGTATAGTTTCAGAAAATAGCAATCAGCCCCAGCATTTT
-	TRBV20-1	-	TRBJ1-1	CSARGGGGEAFF	TGCAGTGCTAGAGGGGGAGGAGGTGAAGCTTTCTTT
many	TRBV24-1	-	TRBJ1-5	CATSDRGTPNNQPQHF	TGTGCCACCAGTGATAGGGGGACACCGAATAATCAGCCCCAGCATTTT
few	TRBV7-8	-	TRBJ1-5	CASSLSLGLWGPQHF	TGTGCCAGCAGCTTAAGTCTGGGGCTCTGGGGGCCCCAGCATTTT
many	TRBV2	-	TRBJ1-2	CASSAGGANYGYTF	TGTGCCAGCAGTGCCGGAGGGGCTAACTATGGCTACACCTTC
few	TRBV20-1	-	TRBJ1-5	CSASVGGPVQPQHF	TGCAGTGCTAGCGTCGGTGGGCCGGTTCAGCCCCAGCATTTT
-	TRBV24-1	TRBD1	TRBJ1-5	CATSEAQGVQPQHF	TGTGCCACCAGTGAAGCGCAGGGGGTCCAGCCCCAGCATTTT
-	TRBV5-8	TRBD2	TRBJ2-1	CASSWGLAGYNEQFF	TGTGCCAGCAGCTGGGGACTAGCGGGTTACAATGAGCAGTTCTTC
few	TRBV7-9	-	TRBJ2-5	CASSSAQETQYF	TGTGCCAGCAGCTCGGCCCAAGAGACCCAGTACTTC
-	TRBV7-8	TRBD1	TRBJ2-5	CASSSGQGAKGETQYF	TGTGCCAGCAGCTCCGGACAGGGGGCTAAAGGAGAGACCCAGTACTTC
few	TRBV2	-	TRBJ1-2	CASSNQGGFNYGYTF	TGTGCCAGCAGCAACCAGGGCGGGTTCAACTATGGCTACACCTTC
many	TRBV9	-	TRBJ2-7	CASSVGQVSAEQYF	TGTGCCAGCAGCGTTGGCCAGGTGTCGGCCGAGCAGTACTTC
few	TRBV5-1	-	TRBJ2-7	CAIYRTALNYEQYF	TGCGCCATCTACCGGACAGCCCTTAACTACGAGCAGTACTTC
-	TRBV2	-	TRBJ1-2	CASAVTGGYTF	TGTGCCAGCGCGGTGACGGGGGGCTACACCTTC
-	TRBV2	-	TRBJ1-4	CASRSPGRDEKLFF	TGTGCCAGCAGGAGCCCGGGAAGGGATGAAAAACTGTTTTTT